This T cell receptor (beta chain) was obtained from a study of T-cell reconstitution after alpha-beta-depleted transplantation in children. Germline loops: CDR1 KGHDR, CDR2 SFDVKD. V dropped 7 bases and J dropped 4; count of bases not matched to a gene: 7. The CDR3 consists of 15 residues. This clonotype appeared many times. Preparation of the TCRbeta library was carried out with unique molecular identifiers. TCRdb reanalysed the PCR reads using MiXCR and keeps one entry per CDR3 protein. The sample contains more than 550,000 distinct CDR3 sequences, about 10% of which appear only once. V usage is TRBV24-1 and J usage is TRBJ1-3; the match to TRBD1 covers 9 bases. This specimen was PBMCs from the stem cell graft donor, taken from the stem cell graft. This sequence was found in a human donor who donated a stem cell graft to a child with acute myeloid leukemia. The CDR3 region has the DNA TGTGCCACCAGACACGGACAGGGGCCCGGAAACACCATATATTTT. Residues: CATRHGQGPGNTIYF.